Listed below are T cell receptor beta chains from one sample, sequenced in a study of blood T cell repertoires in COVID-19. Assay: immunoSEQ multiplex PCR; the TCRdb copy retains only in-frame clones and omits some. The profile covers about 68,000 clones, with 83% appearing a single time and roughly 41% taken by the ten largest. What was sequenced was peripheral blood. The receptors shown here come from a man older than 75 with acute or convalescent COVID-19. Each CDR3 is given with its conserved first and last residue. A D gene is named only where the DNA matches it firmly. Size values are once, few and many counts, or a class for expanded clones, and some rows have none.

j_call d_call clone_size v_call cdr3_aa cdr3_nt
TRBJ1-2 NA NA TRBV30 CAWHRDFYGYTF TGTGCCTGGCACAGGGATTTTTATGGCTACACCTTC
TRBJ2-1 TRBD2 NA TRBV27 CASSRTSGGAWYRDEQFF TGTGCCAGCAGTAGAACTAGCGGGGGGGCATGGTATAGGGATGAGCAGTTCTTC
TRBJ1-6 TRBD1 NA TRBV4-3 CASSQSPGTAKHF TGCGCCAGCAGCCAATCCCCCGGGACAGCCAAGCACTTT
TRBJ2-7 TRBD1 NA TRBV3-1/TRBV3-2 CASSQGRTGPYEQYF TGTGCCAGCAGCCAAGGCCGGACAGGTCCCTACGAGCAGTACTTC
TRBJ1-1 TRBD1 NA TRBV7-2 CASSPQRTGVRNTEAFF TGTGCCAGCAGCCCACAAAGGACAGGAGTTAGAAACACTGAAGCTTTCTTT
TRBJ1-3 NA few TRBV10-1 CAQGAGNTIYF TGCGCCCAAGGGGCTGGAAACACCATATATTTT
TRBJ2-3 NA NA TRBV19 CASSTEKLGTQYF TGTGCCAGTTCCACAGAGAAATTAGGTACGCAGTATTTT
TRBJ2-5 TRBD1 NA TRBV7-9 CASRQQGAETQYF TGTGCCAGCAGACAACAGGGGGCAGAGACCCAGTACTTC
TRBJ2-1 TRBD2 NA TRBV3-1/TRBV3-2 CASSPLGGGYSSYNEQFF TGTGCCAGCAGCCCTTTGGGCGGGGGGTATAGCTCCTACAATGAGCAGTTCTTC
TRBJ2-5 TRBD1 NA TRBV29-1 CSVGGGTGFGKTQYF TGCAGCGTTGGGGGCGGGACAGGGTTTGGAAAGACCCAGTACTTC
TRBJ1-2 NA NA TRBV29-1 CSVRASYGYTF TGCAGCGTGAGGGCGTCCTATGGCTACACCTTC
TRBJ2-7 NA NA TRBV28 CASSFPLTGGPSYEQYF TGTGCCAGCAGTTTCCCTCTCACGGGGGGCCCCTCCTACGAGCAGTACTTC
TRBJ2-1 NA NA TRBV15 CATAQTADPYNEQFF TGTGCCACCGCCCAAACAGCAGATCCCTACAATGAGCAGTTCTTC
TRBJ2-3 TRBD2 NA TRBV30 CAWSRTGGDTQYF TGTGCCTGGAGTCGGACCGGGGGGGATACGCAGTATTTT
TRBJ1-1 TRBD1 NA TRBV3-1/TRBV3-2 CASSLGTGGQAFF TGTGCCAGCAGCCTCGGGACAGGGGGCCAGGCTTTCTTT
TRBJ2-1 NA few TRBV5-1 CASSRLVGYNEQFF TGCGCCAGCAGCCGGCTAGTCGGATACAATGAGCAGTTCTTC
TRBJ1-4 NA NA TRBV30 CACRLQGLQKLFF TGTGCCTGCCGACTACAGGGTCTACAAAAACTGTTTTTT
TRBJ2-7 TRBD2 NA TRBV5-6 CASSSGLAGGRGGEQYF TGTGCCAGCAGCTCGGGACTAGCGGGAGGCCGAGGGGGCGAGCAGTACTTC
TRBJ1-2 NA NA TRBV7-2 CASSLGSGNDEGYTF TGTGCCAGCAGCTTAGGGTCAGGGAACGACGAAGGCTACACCTTC
TRBJ2-2 NA NA TRBV7-9 CASSPPVPGELFF TGTGCCAGCAGCCCGCCAGTACCCGGGGAGCTGTTTTTT
TRBJ1-6 TRBD1 NA TRBV6-5 CASTETGGRNSPLHF TGTGCCAGCACCGAGACAGGGGGCCGTAATTCACCCCTCCACTTT
TRBJ1-2 NA NA TRBV7-9 CASSLSHDYYGYTF TGTGCCAGCAGCTTATCGCATGACTACTATGGCTACACCTTC
TRBJ1-2 NA few TRBV28 CASTTAGQGSNYGYTF TGTGCCAGCACTACCGCAGGTCAGGGGAGCAACTATGGCTACACCTTC
TRBJ1-5 TRBD1 once TRBV6-2/TRBV6-3 CASSQGQGAFSNQPQHF TGTGCCAGCAGTCAGGGACAGGGGGCATTTAGCAATCAGCCCCAGCATTTT
TRBJ1-5 NA NA TRBV11-2 CASSLAGVGQGGNQPQHF TGTGCCAGCAGCTTAGCGGGGGTGGGGCAGGGTGGAAATCAGCCCCAGCATTTT
TRBJ2-1 NA NA TRBV7-2 CASSAWGRVNSEQFF TGTGCCAGCAGCGCCTGGGGCAGGGTTAATAGTGAGCAGTTCTTC
TRBJ2-4 NA NA TRBV4-3 CASSQDSAGLKNIQYF TGCGCCAGCAGCCAAGATTCCGCAGGGCTGAAAAACATTCAGTACTTC
TRBJ2-7 TRBD1 NA TRBV6-6 CASSRSNPGQEFEQYF TGTGCCAGCAGTCGAAGTAACCCGGGACAGGAATTCGAGCAGTACTTC
TRBJ2-1 TRBD1 once TRBV19 CASSRQGNYNEQFF TGTGCCAGTAGTAGACAGGGAAACTACAATGAGCAGTTCTTC
TRBJ2-1 TRBD1 NA TRBV10-3 CATSPGTGFYEQFF TGTGCCACCAGCCCCGGGACAGGGTTTTATGAGCAGTTCTTC
TRBJ2-2 TRBD1 many TRBV27 CASSQRQGSGELFF TGTGCCAGCAGTCAAAGACAGGGGTCCGGGGAGCTGTTTTTT
TRBJ1-2 TRBD1 NA TRBV9 CASSPGQAFDGYTF TGTGCCAGCTCCCCGGGACAGGCATTCGATGGCTACACCTTC
TRBJ1-5 NA NA TRBV7-9 CASSPADQPQHF TGTGCCAGCAGCCCAGCGGATCAGCCCCAGCATTTT
TRBJ2-4 NA NA TRBV7-2 CASSLGGGQNIQYF TGTGCCAGCAGCTTAGGAGGAGGACAAAACATTCAGTACTTC
TRBJ1-3 NA NA TRBV27 CASSLGGGGNTIYF TGTGCCAGCAGTTTGGGGGGAGGAGGAAACACCATATATTTT
TRBJ1-2 TRBD1 NA TRBV3-1/TRBV3-2 CASSQADRDRYGYTF TGTGCCAGCAGCCAAGCGGACAGGGACCGCTATGGCTACACCTTC
TRBJ1-1 NA NA TRBV3-1/TRBV3-2 CASTGKLNTEAFF TGTGCCAGCACGGGGAAATTGAACACTGAAGCTTTCTTT
TRBJ2-7 TRBD1 NA TRBV7-2 CASSFRTGTGGYEQYF TGTGCCAGCAGCTTTCGCACCGGGACAGGGGGCTACGAGCAGTACTTC
TRBJ1-1 TRBD1 NA TRBV9 CASSTTDRGTTEAFF TGTGCCAGCAGCACTACAGACAGGGGCACCACTGAAGCTTTCTTT
TRBJ2-1 TRBD2 NA TRBV19 CASKKETGGYNEQFF TGTGCCAGTAAAAAGGAAACGGGGGGTTACAATGAGCAGTTCTTC
TRBJ2-3 NA once TRBV28 CASSFRESTDTQYF TGTGCCAGCAGTTTCCGGGAGAGCACAGATACGCAGTATTTT
TRBJ1-1 NA NA TRBV29-1 CSVKRGGQMNTEAFF TGCAGCGTAAAGAGAGGTGGACAGATGAACACTGAAGCTTTCTTT
TRBJ2-6 NA NA TRBV28 CASRTRHTGANVLTF TGTGCCAGCAGGACCCGACATACTGGGGCCAACGTCCTGACTTTC
TRBJ1-1 NA NA TRBV2 CASRTESPNTEAFF TGTGCCAGCAGGACAGAGTCGCCGAACACTGAAGCTTTCTTT
TRBJ2-7 NA NA TRBV24-1 CATRDSKSPYEQYF TGTGCCACCAGGGACAGTAAATCTCCCTACGAGCAGTACTTC